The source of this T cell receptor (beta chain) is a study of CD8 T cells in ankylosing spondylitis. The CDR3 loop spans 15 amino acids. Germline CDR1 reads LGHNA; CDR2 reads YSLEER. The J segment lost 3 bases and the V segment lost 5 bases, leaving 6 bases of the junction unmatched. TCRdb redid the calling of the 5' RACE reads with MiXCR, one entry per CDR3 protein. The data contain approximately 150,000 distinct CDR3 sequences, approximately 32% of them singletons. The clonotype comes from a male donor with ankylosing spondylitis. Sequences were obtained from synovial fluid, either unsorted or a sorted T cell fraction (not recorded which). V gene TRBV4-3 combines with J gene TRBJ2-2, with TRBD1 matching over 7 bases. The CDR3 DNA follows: TGCGCCAGCAGCGCACAGGGGTTTGACACCGGGGAGCTGTTTTTT. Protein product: CASSAQGFDTGELFF.